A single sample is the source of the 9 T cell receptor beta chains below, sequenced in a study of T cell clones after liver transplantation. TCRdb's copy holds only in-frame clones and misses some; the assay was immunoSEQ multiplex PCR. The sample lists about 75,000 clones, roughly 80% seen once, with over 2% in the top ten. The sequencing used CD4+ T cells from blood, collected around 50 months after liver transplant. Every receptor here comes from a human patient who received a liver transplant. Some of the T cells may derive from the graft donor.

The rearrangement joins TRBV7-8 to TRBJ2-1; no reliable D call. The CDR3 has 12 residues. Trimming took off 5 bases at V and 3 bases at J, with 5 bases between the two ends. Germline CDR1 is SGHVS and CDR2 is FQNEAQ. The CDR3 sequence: CASSVNYNEQFF. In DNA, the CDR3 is TGTGCCAGCAGCGTTAACTACAATGAGCAGTTCTTC.

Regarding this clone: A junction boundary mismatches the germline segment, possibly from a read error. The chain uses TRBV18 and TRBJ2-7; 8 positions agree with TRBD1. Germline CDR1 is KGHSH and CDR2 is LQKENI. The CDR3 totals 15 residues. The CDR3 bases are TGTGCCAGCTCACCCAGGGGGCAGAGACCTTATAGTCGGAACTTC. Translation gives CASSPRGQRPYSRNF. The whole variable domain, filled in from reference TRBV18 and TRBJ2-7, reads NAGVMQNPRHLVRRRGQEARLRCSPMKGHSHVYWYRQLPEEGLKFMVYLQKENIIDESGMPKERFSAEFPKEGPSILRIQQVVRGDSAAYFCASSPRGQRPYSRNFGPGTRLTVT.

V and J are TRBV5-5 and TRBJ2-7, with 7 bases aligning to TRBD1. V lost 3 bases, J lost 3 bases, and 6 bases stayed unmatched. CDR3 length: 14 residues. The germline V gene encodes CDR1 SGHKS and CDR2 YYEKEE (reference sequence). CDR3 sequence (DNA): TGTGCCAGCAGCTGGATACAGGGGAACTACGAGCAGTACTTC. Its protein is CASSWIQGNYEQYF. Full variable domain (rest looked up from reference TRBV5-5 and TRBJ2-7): DAGVTQSPTHLIKTRGQQVTLRCSPISGHKSVSWYQQVLGQGPQFIFQYYEKEERGRGNFPDRFSARQFPNYSSELNVNALLLGDSALYLCASSWIQGNYEQYFGPGTRLTVT.

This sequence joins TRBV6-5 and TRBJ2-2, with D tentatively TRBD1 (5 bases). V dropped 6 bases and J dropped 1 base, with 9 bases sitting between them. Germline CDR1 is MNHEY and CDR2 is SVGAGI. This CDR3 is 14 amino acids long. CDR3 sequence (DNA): TGTGCCAGCAGCGTCAGGGTGAACACCGGGGAGCTGTTTTTT. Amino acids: CASSVRVNTGELFF.

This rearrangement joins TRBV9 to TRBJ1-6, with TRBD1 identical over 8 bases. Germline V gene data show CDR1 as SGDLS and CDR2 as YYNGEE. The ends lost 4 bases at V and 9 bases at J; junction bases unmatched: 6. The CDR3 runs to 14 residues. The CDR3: CASSPRDRGSPLHF. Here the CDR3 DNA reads TGTGCCAGCAGCCCCCGCGACAGGGGTTCACCCCTCCACTTT.

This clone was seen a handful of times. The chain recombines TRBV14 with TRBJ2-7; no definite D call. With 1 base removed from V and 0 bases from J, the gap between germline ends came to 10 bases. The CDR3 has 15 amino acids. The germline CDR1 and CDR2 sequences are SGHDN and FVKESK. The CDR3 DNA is TGTGCCAGCAGCCAAGGGAGTCTCCGCTCCTACGAGCAGTACTTC. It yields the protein CASSQGSLRSYEQYF.

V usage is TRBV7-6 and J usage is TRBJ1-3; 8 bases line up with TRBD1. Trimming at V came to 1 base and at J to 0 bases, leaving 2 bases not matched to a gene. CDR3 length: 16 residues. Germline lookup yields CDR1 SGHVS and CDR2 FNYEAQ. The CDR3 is CASSLGTGTSGNTIYF. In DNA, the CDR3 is TGTGCCAGCAGCTTAGGGACAGGGACCTCTGGAAACACCATATATTTT.

The CDR3 DNA reads TGTGCCAGTACTCCAGCGAGGGGGACAGGGAAAGAGACCCAGTACTTC. Translation gives CASTPARGTGKETQYF. The chain employs TRBV19 and TRBJ2-5, with TRBD1 matching over 9 bases. The germline CDR1 and CDR2 sequences are LNHDA and SQIVND (reference sequence). The CDR3 covers 16 residues. The trim removed 7 bases at V and 3 bases at J, leaving 12 bases unmatched.

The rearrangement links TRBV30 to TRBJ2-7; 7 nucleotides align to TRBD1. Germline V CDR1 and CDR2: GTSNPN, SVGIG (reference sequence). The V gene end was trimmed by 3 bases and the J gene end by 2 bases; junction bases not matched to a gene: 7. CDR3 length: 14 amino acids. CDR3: CAWSSGTATYEQYF. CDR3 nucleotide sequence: TGTGCCTGGAGCTCCGGGACAGCCACCTACGAGCAGTACTTC.